The T cell receptor (beta chain) described here comes from a study of regulatory T cells in long-lasting Graves disease. As for the study in general: With positive TSH receptor antibodies and over 5 years of antithyroid drugs, Graves' disease was considered persistent. Study observations and caveats: Analysis covered peripheral blood alone, not thyroid tissue.

CDR3 regions were amplified by Arm-PCR using iRepertoire HTBI primers to build TCR beta libraries. In the study's own analysis: Identified across the samples were 62 TRBV segments and over twelve TRBJ segments. TCRdb re-analysed the multiplex PCR reads in MiXCR, keeping a single row per CDR3 protein. These V and J calls rely on TCRdb rather than the paper's analysis. The table records about 460,000 distinct CDR3 sequences, about 22% of them present only once. The V end was cut by 5 bases, the J end by 7 bases, with 17 bases between. Per the germline V gene, CDR1 is MNHEY and CDR2 is SMNVEV (reference sequence). This CDR3 is 15 amino acids long. In this sample, this clonotype turned up a few times. The antigen remains undetermined. Described time point: persistent/refractory GD, antithyroid drugs over 5 years with positive TRAb. The TCR library was prepared using RNA isolated from PBMCs. Guidelines of the American Thyroid Association were used to diagnose Graves' disease.

The sample here was peripheral blood mononuclear cells (PBMCs), taken when the disease was refractory, from a patient treated with antithyroid drugs. The TCR sequence derives from a female donor with Graves disease. The chain carries TRBV27 and TRBJ1-4; D perhaps matches TRBD1 (6 bases). The CDR3 DNA reads TGTGCCAGCAGTCCATTCAGGGGTTCGGTTGAAAAACTGTTTTTT. Translation: CASSPFRGSVEKLFF.